The present T cell receptor (beta chain) was sequenced within a study of T cell responses to AZD1222 COVID-19 vaccine. Study-level information: Second-dose timings of about 4 or about 12 weeks were pooled.

Study-level points and caveats: CD4 TCRs associated with vaccination spanned spike, dominating at 160-218 and 743-854. Most donors were white British, females outnumbered males, and clonal diversity was possibly underestimated.

The method was immunoSEQ multiplex PCR; TCRdb's version includes in-frame clones alone and lacks a portion of them. Found here are 100,000 to 150,000 clones, about nine tenths of them singletons; the top ten hold more than 3.5%. Points on this clone: Its antigen is unidentified.

CDR1 MNHEY and CDR2 SVGAGI come from the germline V gene. The CDR3 totals 16 residues. Trimming pared 0 bases from V and 0 bases from J, leaving 12 bases between. The TCR sequence derives from an adult in good health. This sequence joins TRBV6-5 and TRBJ2-7, with D possibly being TRBD1 (6 bases). The specimen comprised peripheral blood, sampled on day 0 of AZD1222 vaccination. CDR3 region: CASSYSRDTNSYEQYF. CDR3 coding DNA: TGTGCCAGCAGTTACTCCCGGGACACCAACTCCTACGAGCAGTACTTC.